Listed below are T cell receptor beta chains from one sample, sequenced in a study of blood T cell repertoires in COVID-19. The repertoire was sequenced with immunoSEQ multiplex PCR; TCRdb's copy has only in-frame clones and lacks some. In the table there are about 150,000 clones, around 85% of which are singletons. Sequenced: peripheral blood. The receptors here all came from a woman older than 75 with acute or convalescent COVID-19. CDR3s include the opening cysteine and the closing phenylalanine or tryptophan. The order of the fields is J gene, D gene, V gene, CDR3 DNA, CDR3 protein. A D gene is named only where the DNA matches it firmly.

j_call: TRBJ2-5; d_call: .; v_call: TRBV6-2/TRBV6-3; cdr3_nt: TGTGCCAGCAGCCTACGGGGGGGACAGGGAGTTGGGAAAGAGACCCAGTACTTC; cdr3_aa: CASSLRGGQGVGKETQYF
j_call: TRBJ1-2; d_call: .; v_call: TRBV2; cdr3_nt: TGTGCCAGCAGTGTTCAAACAGGGAACTATGGCTACACCTTC; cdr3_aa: CASSVQTGNYGYTF
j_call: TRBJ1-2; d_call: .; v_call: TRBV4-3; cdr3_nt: TGCGCCAGCAGCCAAGGGCCGGGAACGTCCTACTATGGCTACACCTTC; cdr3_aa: CASSQGPGTSYYGYTF
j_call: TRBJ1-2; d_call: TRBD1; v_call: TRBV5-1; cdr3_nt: TGCGCCAGCAGCTTTGCCGGGACAGGGGTTCGAGGCTACACCTTC; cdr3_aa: CASSFAGTGVRGYTF
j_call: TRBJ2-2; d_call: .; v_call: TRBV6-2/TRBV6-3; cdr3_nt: TGTGCCAGCAGTTACTCTGGAGGCACCGGGGAGCTGTTTTTT; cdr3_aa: CASSYSGGTGELFF
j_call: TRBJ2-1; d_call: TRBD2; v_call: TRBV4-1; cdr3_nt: TGCGCCAGCAGCCAAGTGGGACTAGCGGGTTACAATGAGCAGTTCTTC; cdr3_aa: CASSQVGLAGYNEQFF
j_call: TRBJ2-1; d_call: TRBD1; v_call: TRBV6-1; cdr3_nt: TGTGCCAGCAGTGAGACAGGGTGGGGACCGCTCAATGAGCAGTTCTTC; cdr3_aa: CASSETGWGPLNEQFF
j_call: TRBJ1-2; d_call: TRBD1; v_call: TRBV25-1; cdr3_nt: TGTGCCAGCTCAGGGGGCGCCTATGGCTACACCTTC; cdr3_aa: CASSGGAYGYTF
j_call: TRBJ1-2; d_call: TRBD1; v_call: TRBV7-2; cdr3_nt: TGTGCCAGCAGCCCCCGGACAGGCACCCACTATGGCTACACCTTC; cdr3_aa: CASSPRTGTHYGYTF
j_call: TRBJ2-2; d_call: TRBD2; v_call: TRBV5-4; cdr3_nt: TGTGCCAGCAGCTTGGTAGTAGCGGGGGCCAACACCGGGGAGCTGTTTTTT; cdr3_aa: CASSLVVAGANTGELFF